The T cell receptor beta chain described here comes from a study of blood T cell repertoires in COVID-19. Some clones are missing from TCRdb's copy, which holds only in-frame ones; the method was immunoSEQ multiplex PCR. The data hold roughly 59,000 clones, with approximately 82% observed a single time. The CDR3 loop spans 15 amino acids. Trimming cost V 1 base and J 8 bases, with 17 bases left between them. Germline CDR1 is LGHDT and CDR2 is YNNKEL (reference sequence). The sample taken for sequencing was peripheral blood. The chain employs TRBV3-1 (or the pseudogene TRBV3-2) and TRBJ1-1; D uncertain. The receptor was derived from a man aged 80 or over with acute or convalescent COVID-19. The CDR3 sequence: CASSQGLGGYLEAFF. CDR3 nucleotides: TGTGCCAGCAGCCAAGGTCTCGGCGGATACTTGGAAGCTTTCTTT.